Only a few counts were recorded for the clone carrying this T cell receptor (beta chain). Antigen: not known. Peripheral blood came from all dose cohorts at three timepoints. Profiling relied on immunoSEQ multiplex PCR, and the TCRdb table lists in-frame clones only, not all of them. The sample carries tens of thousands of clones, 81% recorded once. The data are from a study of OX40 agonist ivuxolimab in advanced cancers. Overall study: Across the patients, intravenous ivuxolimab was delivered every 2 weeks at 0.01 to 10 mg/kg. Study-wide results and caveats: Low normalized T-cell clonal expansion was also seen in some nonresponders.

The source of this sequence is an adult with an advanced solid tumor such as melanoma, head and neck, liver or kidney cancer. The sample consisted of CD4+ or CD8+ T cells sorted from blood, taken in a trial of the OX40 agonist ivuxolimab.

In DNA form, the CDR3 reads TGCAGCGTTGACGGGACTCAAGCTTTCTTT. Protein sequence: CSVDGTQAFF. This chain joins TRBV29-1 and TRBJ1-1, with a weak D call TRBD1 (5 bases). Trimming took 3 bases from V and 9 from J, leaving 8 bases between them. Germline V gene sequence: CDR1 SQVTM, CDR2 ANQGSEA. CDR3 length: 10 residues.